This T cell receptor (beta chain) was sequenced for a study of cytomegalovirus exposure and HLA in healthy donors. About the research overall: From HLA-typed donors, an early data release held about 85 million unique TCRs. Notes on the study in general: DRB1 had the most TCR associations and HLA-C the fewest, a later analysis found, with rates varying by HLA locus. A later analysis linked a missense variant in DCLRE1C to the trimming of TCR beta V and J genes.

Germline V gene sequence: CDR1 SEHNR, CDR2 FQNEAQ (reference sequence). The CDR3 consists of 16 residues. Trimming cost V 5 bases and J 5 bases; bases outside gene matches: 10. The PCR ran on 60 Vbeta and 13 Jbeta primers. Original processing notes: Later analysis identified approximately 88 million unique TCR beta chains, approximately 10 million shared. The data were produced by immunoSEQ multiplex PCR, yet TCRdb's version contains in-frame clones alone and is incomplete. V, J and clone size reflect that table, while D and trimming were determined from the DNA. This table holds 150,000 or so clones, around 77% found once. In its sample, this clone was seen a few times. Its specificity is unknown.

The sequencing sample was made of PBMCs. This chain uses TRBV7-9 with TRBJ2-3; 10 nucleotides agree with TRBD2. This receptor was identified in a man aged 40-49 years in good health and CMV-seronegative. The CDR3: CASSIPASGSGDTQYF. The CDR3 DNA reads as TGTGCCAGCAGCATCCCCGCTAGCGGGAGTGGAGATACGCAGTATTTT.